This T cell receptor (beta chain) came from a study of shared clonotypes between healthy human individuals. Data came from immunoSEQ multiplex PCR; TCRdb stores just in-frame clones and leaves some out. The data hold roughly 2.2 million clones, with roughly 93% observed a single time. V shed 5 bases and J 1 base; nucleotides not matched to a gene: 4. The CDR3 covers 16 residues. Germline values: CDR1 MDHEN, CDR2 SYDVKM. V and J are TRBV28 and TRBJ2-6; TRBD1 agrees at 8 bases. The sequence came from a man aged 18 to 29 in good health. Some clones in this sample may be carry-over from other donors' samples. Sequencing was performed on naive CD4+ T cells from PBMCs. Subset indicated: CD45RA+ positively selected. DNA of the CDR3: TGTGCCAGCAGTCCCTACAGGGGGTCTGGGGCCAACGTCCTGACTTTC. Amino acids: CASSPYRGSGANVLTF.